The present T cell receptor (beta chain) was sequenced within a study of cytomegalovirus exposure and HLA in healthy donors. Study-level results: Indistinguishable V segments, including TRBV6-2 and TRBV6-3, were excluded. Later work found most CMV-associated TCR beta chains apparently HLA-restricted.

V was clipped by 3 bases and J by 13 bases, with 13 bases between them. The CDR3 runs 12 residues. In germline, CDR1 is SEHNR, CDR2 FQNEAQ (reference sequence). About this clone itself: Its antigen is not known.

The primer mix had 60 Vbeta and 13 Jbeta primers. Measured with immunoSEQ multiplex PCR; TCRdb has only the in-frame clones, and not every one. The sample carries 210,000 or so clones, around 89% recorded once. The source of this sequence is a woman aged 18-29 years in good health and CMV-seronegative. The sample taken for sequencing was PBMCs. The chain links TRBV7-9 to TRBJ2-1, with D unresolved. The CDR3 here is CASSLSTLIQFF. DNA for the CDR3: TGTGCCAGCAGCTTGTCGACTTTGATACAGTTCTTC.